This T cell receptor beta chain was sequenced in a study of graft-versus-host responses after intestinal transplantation. Overall study: Transplants were multivisceral, liver-intestinal, or isolated intestinal.

Sequenced by immunoSEQ multiplex PCR; TCRdb stores in-frame clones only, minus some. Among roughly 92,000 clones listed, roughly 90% were seen once. As concerns this clone: Its antigen is currently unknown.

The length of the CDR3 is 17 residues. Trimming pared 0 bases from V and 2 bases from J, leaving 14 bases between. Germline CDR1 and CDR2: SEHNR and FQNEAQ (reference sequence). The V and J genes are TRBV7-9 and TRBJ1-5, with D possibly being TRBD1 (6 bases). The sequencing here drew on unstimulated CD4+ T cells sorted from spleen or lymph node cells, taken before intestinal transplant. This clonotype was sampled from a human donor who received an intestinal transplant. CDR3 residues: CASSLASGGNGNQPQHF. The CDR3 DNA sequence: TGTGCCAGCAGCTTAGCCTCGGGGGGCAATGGCAATCAGCCCCAGCATTTT.